One sample yielded the 7 T cell receptor beta chains listed below, sequenced in a study of regulatory T cells in long-lasting Graves disease. Arm-PCR of CDR3 regions and iRepertoire HTBI primers were used to build TCR beta libraries. TCRdb ran MiXCR on the multiplex PCR reads and lists one entry per CDR3 protein. The repertoire includes over 650,000 distinct CDR3 sequences, 30% of them detected once, and under 55% sits in the top ten. The time point: persistent/refractory GD, antithyroid drugs over 5 years with positive TRAb. The TCR library was made from RNA extracted from PBMCs. Sequences were derived from peripheral blood mononuclear cells (PBMCs), sampled when the disease was refractory, from a patient treated with antithyroid drugs. Source of these receptors: a female donor with Graves disease.

The table lists this clonotype with many counts. The V and J genes are TRBV12-3 or TRBV12-4 and TRBJ2-7; 7 bases are shared with TRBD2. This CDR3 spans 16 amino acids. V lost 5 bases and J lost 3; bases outside the gene matches: 13. The CDR3 DNA follows: TGTGCCAGCAGTCCGAAAAGGCGGGAGAATTTCTACGAGCAGTACTTC. Protein product: CASSPKRRENFYEQYF.

The chain has TRBV3-1 and TRBJ2-7; a possible D gene is TRBD2 (6 bases). CDR3 length equals 14 residues. Germline values: CDR1 LGHDT, CDR2 YNNKEL (reference sequence). V was clipped by 0 bases and J by 3 bases, with 9 bases between them. CDR3 sequence: CASSQEMRGYEQYF. CDR3 bases: TGTGCCAGCAGCCAAGAAATGCGGGGCTACGAGCAGTACTTC.

The table lists this clonotype with many counts. The gene calls are TRBV10-3 and TRBJ2-7, with 14 bases lining up with TRBD2. CDR1 is ENHRY, CDR2 SYGVKD, per germline. CDR3 size: 15 residues. Trimming cost V 4 bases and J 4 bases; bases outside gene matches: 3. The CDR3 DNA reads as TGTGCCATCAGTGGAGGGACTAGCGGGAGTTACGAGCAGTACTTC. Protein product: CAISGGTSGSYEQYF.

The sample holds many counts of this clonotype. V and J are TRBV14 and TRBJ2-5; a weak D match, TRBD2 (6 bases). CDR3 length equals 13 residues. CDR1 is SGHDN and CDR2 is FVKESK in the germline V gene. V was shortened by 3 bases and J by 5 bases, with 10 bases between the two germline ends. The CDR3 DNA follows: TGTGCCAGCAGCCATCCAGGAGGGGAGACCCAGTACTTC. Translated: CASSHPGGETQYF.

The J gene is TRBJ1-1, the V gene TRBV19; D is unclear. CDR1 is LNHDA, CDR2 SQIVND, per germline (reference sequence). CDR3 length: 14 residues. Trimming removed 1 base from V and 0 bases from J, with 6 bases in between. In DNA, the CDR3 is TGTGCCAGTAGTATAGCTGGACTGAACACTGAAGCTTTCTTT. Amino acids: CASSIAGLNTEAFF.

In this sample, this clonotype turned up many times. The J gene is TRBJ1-2, the V gene TRBV6-1; D ambiguous. CDR3 size: 14 residues. CDR1 is MNHNS, CDR2 SASEGT, per germline. Trimming took off 6 bases at V and 3 bases at J, with 14 bases between the two ends. The CDR3 protein is CASRESGRDYGYTF. CDR3 coding DNA: TGTGCCAGCAGGGAATCGGGAAGAGACTATGGCTACACCTTC.

In this sample, this clonotype turned up a few times. The rearrangement uses TRBV28 and TRBJ2-7, with D possibly TRBD2 on 6 matching bases. This CDR3 contains 14 residues. In germline, CDR1 is MDHEN, CDR2 SYDVKM. The V end was cut by 3 bases, the J end by 3 bases, with 12 bases between. CDR3 coding DNA: TGTGCCAGCAGTTTCGGCGGGACCGACTACGAGCAGTACTTC. It translates to CASSFGGTDYEQYF.